This TCR beta chain originates from a study of shared clonotypes between healthy human individuals. Study results and limitations: Generally, naive subsets (rather than memory subsets) showed larger estimated richness.

The CDR3 totals 15 residues. V trimming: 5 bases; J trimming: 0 bases; junction bases outside the gene matches: 5. Germline-derived CDR1 and CDR2 are SNHLY and FYNNEI. Only in-frame clones appear in the TCRdb table, and some are missing; sequencing was by immunoSEQ multiplex PCR. The profile shows 2 million to 2.5 million clones, almost 96% of them singletons. Nashville, Tennessee was home to all donors, who were Caucasian adults. In the case of this clone: Its antigen remains unidentified.

The clonotype originates from a man aged 18 to 35 in good health. The sequencing input was naive CD4+ T cells sorted from blood. Described subset: CD45RA+ positively selected. The genes are TRBV2 and TRBJ2-3; TRBD2 aligns across 7 bases. CDR3 nucleotide sequence: TGTGCCAGCAGTCGTGGGAGGGGAAGCACAGATACGCAGTATTTT. This sequence encodes CASSRGRGSTDTQYF.